Listed here are 20 T cell receptor beta chains from one sample, sequenced in a study of identical twins. TCRdb itself ran the 5' RACE reads through MiXCR, one entry per CDR3 protein. The sample has 450,000 to 600,000 distinct CDR3 sequences, around 22% seen once. The data were also submitted as part of a second study, on yellow fever vaccine responses in identical twins.

Sequencing was done on a sample of CD4+ T cells sorted from blood. These receptors were taken from a woman under 30 in good health.

The genes are TRBV12-5 and TRBJ2-7, with TRBD1 identical over 8 bases. CDR3 length: 15 residues. V gave up 5 bases and J gave up 2 bases; unmatched junction bases: 8. CDR1 is LGHNT and CDR2 is FRNRAP in the germline V gene. The CDR3 region is CASGNRDRLAYEQYF. As DNA, the CDR3 is TGTGCTAGTGGTAACCGGGACAGGCTAGCCTACGAGCAGTACTTC.

This clonotype was seen a handful of times. The J gene is TRBJ1-6, the V gene TRBV7-8; 7 positions match TRBD1. Unmatched junction bases numbered 5, after V lost 5 bases and J lost 4 bases. The CDR3 contains 15 residues. CDR1 and CDR2 (germline): SGHVS, FQNEAQ. CDR3 coding DNA: TGTGCCAGCAGCCAACAACAGGGGTATAATTCACCCCTCCACTTT. Translating it yields CASSQQQGYNSPLHF.

This sequence joins TRBV5-5 and TRBJ2-1; D assignment may be TRBD1 or TRBD2 (6 bases each). CDR1 and CDR2 (germline): SGHKS, YYEKEE (reference sequence). The V end lost 9 bases, the J end lost 6 bases, and 22 bases lay between the germline ends. CDR3 length equals 15 residues. CDR3: CATARWGALPNEQFF. The CDR3, as DNA: TGTGCCACCGCCCGGTGGGGGGCGCTTCCCAATGAGCAGTTCTTC.

The sample holds a few counts of this clonotype. The chain has TRBV29-1 and TRBJ2-1, with D hard to call. The germline V gene encodes CDR1 SQVTM and CDR2 ANQGSEA. CDR3 length equals 10 residues. Trimming took 7 bases from V and 7 from J, leaving 8 bases between them. The CDR3 DNA is TGCAGCGGCGCCCAGAATGAGCAGTTCTTC. Translation gives CSGAQNEQFF.

This clonotype was observed a few times. V is TRBV12-3 or TRBV12-4 and J is TRBJ2-1, with 15 bases identical to TRBD2. The CDR3 runs 16 residues. The junction had 0 bases not matched to a gene; V was cut back by 4 bases and J by 2 bases. CDR3 bases: TGTGCCAGCAGTTGGACTAGCGGGAGGGCCTACAATGAGCAGTTCTTC. The encoded protein is CASSWTSGRAYNEQFF.

With respect to this clonotype: At one end the junction does not follow the germline gene, possibly because of a read error. The rearrangement uses TRBV2 and TRBJ2-3, with TRBD2 identical over 9 bases. In germline, CDR1 is SNHLY, CDR2 FYNNEI. This CDR3 has 15 amino acids. CDR3 loop: CASRGLALGGDTQCF. The CDR3 DNA reads TGTGCCAGCAGGGGACTAGCCCTGGGGGGAGATACGCAGTGTTTT.

The chain joins TRBV6-6 to TRBJ1-1; D is undetermined. Germline CDR1 reads MNHNY; CDR2 reads SVGAGI (reference sequence). Trimming took 5 bases from V and 5 from J, leaving 9 bases between them. The CDR3 extends over 12 amino acids. The CDR3 nucleotides read TGTGCCAGCAGTAAGGCGGAGACTGAAGCTTTCTTT. It yields the protein CASSKAETEAFF.

The chain is built from TRBV24-1 and TRBJ2-5, with a tentative D call TRBD1 (6 bases). CDR3 length: 13 residues. V shed 5 bases and J shed 5 bases, with 11 bases lying between them. The germline gives CDR1 KGHDR, CDR2 SFDVKD. The CDR3 region is CATSGQGIETQYF. CDR3 sequence (DNA): TGTGCCACCAGTGGGCAGGGGATTGAGACCCAGTACTTC.

V and J are TRBV19 and TRBJ2-1; 9 bases agree with TRBD1. The CDR3 consists of 14 residues. V was pared by 1 base and J by 7 bases, with 2 bases of the junction left unmatched. Germline V gives CDR1 LNHDA, CDR2 SQIVND (reference sequence). CDR3 residues: CASSIGTGVNEQFF. CDR3 in DNA: TGTGCCAGTAGTATAGGGACAGGGGTGAATGAGCAGTTCTTC. Supplemented by reference TRBV19 and TRBJ2-1, the full variable domain reads DGGITQSPKYLFRKEGQNVTLSCEQNLNHDAMYWYRQDPGQGLRLIYYSQIVNDFQKGDIAEGYSVSREKKESFPLTVTSAQKNPTAFYLCASSIGTGVNEQFFGPGTRLTVL.

J is TRBJ2-7 and V is TRBV3-1; 9 positions match TRBD2. Germline assignment: CDR1 LGHDT and CDR2 YNNKEL (reference sequence). Trimming took 8 bases from V and 4 from J; bases not matched to a gene: 12. This CDR3 contains 15 residues. The chain's CDR3 is CASSKGASGVYEQYV. CDR3 nucleotide sequence: TGTGCCAGCTCCAAAGGGGCTAGCGGGGTTTACGAGCAGTACGTC.

This clonotype was recorded a few times. V usage is TRBV5-1 and J usage is TRBJ1-2, with 9 nucleotides matching TRBD1. Germline lookup yields CDR1 SGHRS and CDR2 YFSETQ. There are 15 residues in the CDR3. Trimming removed 4 bases from V and 4 bases from J; junction bases left unmatched: 8. The CDR3 sequence: CASSRETGGTYGYTF. The CDR3 DNA sequence: TGCGCCAGCAGCCGCGAGACAGGGGGGACCTATGGCTACACCTTC.

V usage is TRBV29-1 and J usage is TRBJ2-1; 10 bases line up with TRBD2. The CDR3 has 13 residues. The V segment lost 6 bases and the J segment 1 base; nucleotides outside the gene matches: 0. Germline CDR1 SQVTM, CDR2 ANQGSEA. The chain's CDR3 is CSVGLASYNEQFF. The DNA for the CDR3 is TGCAGCGTGGGACTAGCGTCCTACAATGAGCAGTTCTTC.

The rearrangement uses TRBV6-1 and TRBJ2-7, with 11 nucleotides matching TRBD1. After removal of 6 bases from V and 3 bases from J, the junction contained 10 bases not matched to a gene. Germline lookup yields CDR1 MNHNS and CDR2 SASEGT. CDR3 length equals 16 residues. The CDR3: CASREVHGTGGYEQYF. Here the CDR3 DNA reads TGTGCCAGCAGGGAGGTCCACGGGACAGGGGGCTACGAGCAGTACTTC.

The J gene is TRBJ2-2, the V gene TRBV20-1; no firm D call. The CDR3 is 13 residues long. Germline CDR1 is DFQATT and CDR2 is SNEGSKA (reference sequence). Trimming stripped 6 bases from V and 4 bases from J, with 12 bases between. The CDR3 loop is CSALGGSTGELFF. DNA for the CDR3: TGCAGTGCCCTTGGCGGCTCCACCGGGGAGCTGTTTTTT.

This clonotype has only a few counts. The chain links TRBV20-1 to TRBJ2-2; 9 bases map to TRBD2. V was clipped by 3 bases and J by 7 bases; unmatched bases: 9. Germline V gene data show CDR1 as DFQATT and CDR2 as SNEGSKA (reference sequence). This CDR3 comprises 15 residues. CDR3 sequence reads: CSARGLAGIGGELFF. The CDR3 bases are TGCAGTGCTAGGGGGCTAGCGGGAATAGGCGGGGAGCTGTTTTTT.

This clonotype has only a few counts. CDR3 amino acids: CASSRASGAKNIQYF. CDR3 bases: TGTGCCAGCAGCCGAGCTAGCGGAGCCAAAAACATTCAGTACTTC. The chain uses TRBV3-1 and TRBJ2-4; TRBD2 agrees at 7 bases. Germline V gene lookup returns CDR1 LGHDT and CDR2 YNNKEL (reference sequence). There are 15 residues in the CDR3. The J segment lost 0 bases and the V segment lost 4 bases, leaving 3 bases of the junction unmatched.

The count of this clonotype is one. This chain connects TRBV20-1 to TRBJ1-5; the D is unclear. CDR1 is DFQATT and CDR2 is SNEGSKA in the germline V gene (reference sequence). The CDR3 runs 13 residues. V lost 4 bases, J lost 3 bases, and 10 bases lay in between. The CDR3 loop is CSAKPGLNQPQHF. The DNA for the CDR3 is TGCAGTGCTAAACCGGGTCTCAATCAGCCCCAGCATTTT.

In its sample, this clonotype was seen a few times. The chain is built from TRBV24-1 and TRBJ2-1; 13 nucleotides match TRBD2. The CDR3 has 17 residues. Germline V gene lookup returns CDR1 KGHDR and CDR2 SFDVKD. With 9 bases clipped from V and 6 bases from J, the junction kept 13 bases outside the gene matches. CDR3 sequence: CATRRGTGTSGTNEQFF. The CDR3 DNA follows: TGTGCCACCCGAAGGGGAACCGGGACTAGCGGGACCAATGAGCAGTTCTTC.

This clonotype was seen a handful of times. The chain uses TRBV7-2 and TRBJ2-5; D possibly corresponds to TRBD2 (7 bases). Germline V gene data show CDR1 as SGHTA and CDR2 as FQGNSA. This CDR3 contains 15 residues. V dropped 5 bases and J dropped 0 bases, with 13 bases sitting between them. Here the CDR3 reads CASSLGGGHQETQYF. Here the CDR3 DNA reads TGTGCCAGCAGCCTAGGGGGGGGTCACCAAGAGACCCAGTACTTC. Complete variable domain (other parts from reference TRBV7-2 and TRBJ2-5): GAGVSQSPSNKVTEKGKDVELRCDPISGHTALYWYRQSLGQGLEFLIYFQGNSAPDKSGLPSDRFSAERTGGSVSTLTIQRTQQEDSAVYLCASSLGGGHQETQYFGPGTRLLVL.

V is TRBV24-1 and J is TRBJ1-1; D unresolved. Germline CDR1 is KGHDR and CDR2 is SFDVKD. The CDR3 contains 13 residues. V was clipped by 2 bases and J by 3 bases, with 6 bases between them. CDR3 bases: TGTGCCACCAGTGATTCTCGGTACACTGAAGCTTTCTTT. This encodes CATSDSRYTEAFF.